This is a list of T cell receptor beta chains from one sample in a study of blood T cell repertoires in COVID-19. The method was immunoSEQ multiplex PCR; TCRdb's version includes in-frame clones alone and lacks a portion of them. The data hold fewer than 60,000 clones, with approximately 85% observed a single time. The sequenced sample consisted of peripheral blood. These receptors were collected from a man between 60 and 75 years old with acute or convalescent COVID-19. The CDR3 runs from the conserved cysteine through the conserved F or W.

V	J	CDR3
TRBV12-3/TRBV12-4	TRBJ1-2	CASRRTGVSGYTF
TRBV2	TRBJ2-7	CASNFFNNPSYEQYF
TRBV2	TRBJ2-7	CASSVRDPTLFYEQYF
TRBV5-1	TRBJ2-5	CASSLVPSSGETQYF
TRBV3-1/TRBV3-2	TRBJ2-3	CASSRHGAGSTDTQYF
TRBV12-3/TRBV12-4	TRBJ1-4	CASSLWGGKLFF
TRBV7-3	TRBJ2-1	CASSFSGRASEQFF
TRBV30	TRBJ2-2	CAWSFRSAGGELFF
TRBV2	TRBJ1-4	CASSSGFPYLNEKLFF
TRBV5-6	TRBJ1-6	CASSLDSPRNSPLHF
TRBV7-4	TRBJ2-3	CASSLVRGRAEDTQYF
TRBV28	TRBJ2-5	CASNPGDGETQYF
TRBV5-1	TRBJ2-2	CASSLGGTGRTGELFF
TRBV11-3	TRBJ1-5	CARRGTGWDQPQHF
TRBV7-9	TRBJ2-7	CASSLGQGAGADEQYF
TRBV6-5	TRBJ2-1	CASSYGGMSWGEQFF
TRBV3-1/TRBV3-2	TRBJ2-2	CASSPPTGRSTGELFF
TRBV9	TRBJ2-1	CASSVAGGGSYNEQFF
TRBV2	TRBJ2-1	CASQEGLAGYNEQFF
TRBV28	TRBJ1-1	CASSITGGGGTEAFF
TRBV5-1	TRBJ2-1	CASSLTGTSDNEQFF
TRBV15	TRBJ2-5	CATSWARGQGQETQYF
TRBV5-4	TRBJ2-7	CASSPEREGNYEQYF
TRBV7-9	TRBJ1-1	CASSLDQATEAFF
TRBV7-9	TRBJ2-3	CASSPRGASASTDTQYF
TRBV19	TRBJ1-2	CASSPRGQGVTNYGYTF
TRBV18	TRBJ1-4	CASSLDKTHGGEKLFF
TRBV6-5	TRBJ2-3	CASWTGATDTQYF
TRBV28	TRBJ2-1	CASSFPRGLAGGPLTYNEQFF
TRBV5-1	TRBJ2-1	CASSRTPSGRRNEQFF
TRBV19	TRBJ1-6	CASSMAGMMDGSPLHF
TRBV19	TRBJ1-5	CASGQDAYQPQHF
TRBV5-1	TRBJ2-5	CASSYSGQGGETQYF